The 8 T cell receptor beta chains below come from one sample, sequenced in a study of T-cell reconstitution after alpha-beta-depleted transplantation in children. Preparing the TCRbeta library involved the use of unique molecular identifiers. TCRdb re-derived calls from the PCR reads in MiXCR, one entry per CDR3 protein. There are a few hundred thousand distinct CDR3 sequences in the sample; about a tenth occur only once, and over 5% lies in the top ten. Here the sequenced sample was PBMCs from the stem cell graft donor, taken from the stem cell graft. The receptor set was obtained from a human donor who donated a stem cell graft to a child with acute lymphoblastic leukemia.

This clonotype came up many times. The genes are TRBV20-1 and TRBJ1-6; D gene uncertain. CDR3 length: 17 residues. V lost 0 bases and J lost 8, with 20 bases in between. The germline CDR1 and CDR2 sequences are DFQATT and SNEGSKA (reference sequence). The CDR3 region is CSARDNQATRGDSPLHF. CDR3 bases: TGCAGTGCTAGAGATAATCAGGCGACCAGAGGCGATTCACCCCTCCACTTT.

This clonotype was counted ten times or more. V and J are TRBV3-1 and TRBJ2-7; D unclear. The V end was cut by 5 bases, the J end by 2 bases, with 10 bases between. From germline, CDR1 is LGHDT and CDR2 YNNKEL (reference sequence). The CDR3 has 13 amino acids. The DNA of the CDR3 is TGTGCCAGCAGCGCACCGGAAGCCTACGAGCAGTACTTC. Translating gives CASSAPEAYEQYF.

The chain has TRBV5-1 and TRBJ1-5, with 10 bases lining up with TRBD1. CDR1 and CDR2 (germline): SGHRS, YFSETQ. The CDR3 is 15 residues long. With 1 base clipped from V and 5 bases from J, the junction kept 3 bases outside the gene matches. The CDR3 region is CASSLRTGGDQPQHF. The DNA of the CDR3 is TGCGCCAGCAGCTTGAGGACAGGGGGAGATCAGCCCCAGCATTTT. Full variable domain (missing parts from reference TRBV5-1 and TRBJ1-5): KAGVTQTPRYLIKTRGQQVTLSCSPISGHRSVSWYQQTPGQGLQFLFEYFSETQRNKGNFPGRFSGRQFSNSRSEMNVSTLELGDSALYLCASSLRTGGDQPQHFGDGTRLSIL.

The gene calls are TRBV3-1 and TRBJ2-2; 9 nucleotides align to TRBD1. The trim removed 0 bases at V and 7 bases at J, leaving 12 bases unmatched. The CDR3 loop spans 18 amino acids. Germline V lookup: CDR1 LGHDT, CDR2 YNNKEL (reference sequence). Here the CDR3 DNA reads TGTGCCAGCAGCCAAGAATTTGGCGGGACAGGGCTTCTCGGGGAGCTGTTTTTT. It translates to CASSQEFGGTGLLGELFF.

In this sample, this clonotype turned up a few times. The rearrangement uses TRBV5-1 and TRBJ1-2; the D gene is possibly TRBD1 (5 bases). Trimming stripped 7 bases from V and 0 bases from J, with 13 bases between. Germline V gene lookup returns CDR1 SGHRS and CDR2 YFSETQ. The CDR3 consists of 14 residues. The CDR3 reads CASGTGAANYGYTF. Written as DNA, the CDR3 is TGCGCCAGCGGAACTGGGGCGGCTAACTATGGCTACACCTTC.

V and J are TRBV18 and TRBJ2-7; TRBD2 is a possible D gene (5 bases). The CDR3 length is 15 residues. V was trimmed by 6 bases and J by 3 bases, leaving 18 bases between them. CDR1 KGHSH and CDR2 LQKENI come from the germline V gene. CDR3: CASSPTGVEGYEQYF. The CDR3 region has the DNA TGTGCCAGCTCTCCTACCGGGGTAGAAGGCTACGAGCAGTACTTC.

In its sample, this clonotype was seen many times. V is TRBV5-4 and J is TRBJ2-1; no clear D gene. V was clipped by 9 bases and J by 5 bases, with 15 bases between them. This CDR3 has 13 amino acids. CDR1 SGHNT and CDR2 YYREEE come from the germline V gene (reference sequence). In DNA, the CDR3 is TGTGCCACGAAGGGTCCTGGTGACAATGAGCAGTTCTTC. It codes for CATKGPGDNEQFF.

The V and J genes are TRBV7-2 and TRBJ2-3, with 10 bases matching TRBD2. Germline CDR1 is SGHTA and CDR2 is FQGNSA. The CDR3 covers 15 residues. Trimming cost V 3 bases and J 3 bases; bases outside gene matches: 3. CDR3 loop: CASSFGLAETDTQYF. CDR3 sequence (DNA): TGTGCCAGCAGCTTTGGACTAGCGGAAACAGATACGCAGTATTTT.